Following are 13 T cell receptor beta chains from one sample sequenced in a study of CD8+ T cells in alopecia areata. RNA, once extracted, was reverse transcribed into cDNA for use as the sequencing template. Profiling relied on immunoSEQ multiplex PCR, and the TCRdb table lists in-frame clones only, not all of them. The sample shows over 100,000 clones, no singletons; the ten largest hold 15% to 20%. The sequenced sample was lesional skin. All receptors derive from a C3H/HeJ mouse with alopecia areata. MHC haplotype here: H2-k.

Note on this clone: The gene names given are mouse names. The read terminates 4 residues ahead of where the CDR3 ends, so the germline J gene completes it. The gene calls are TRBV19 and TRBJ2-4; 12 bases line up with TRBD2. Trimming at V came to 5 bases and at J to 2 bases, leaving 3 bases not matched to a gene. The germline V gene encodes CDR1 FNHDT and CDR2 SITEND (reference sequence). The CDR3 consists of 15 residues. The sequenced CDR3 bases are TGTGCCAGCAGAGACTGGGGGGGCGCTCAAAAC. Its translation is CASRDWGGAQN. The full CDR3 sequence reads CASRDWGGAQNTLYF.

As to this clone: At residue 12, the translated DNA and the protein in TCRdb do not agree; the protein given here is derived from the DNA. Germline and genes: mouse. The read is 3 residues too short to cover the CDR3 end, so that end is filled in from the germline J gene. This chain joins TRBV1 and TRBJ1-3, with D possibly matching TRBD1 (6 bases). Trimming left V 6 bases short and J 0 bases short, with 12 bases between. The V gene's germline CDR1 is NSQYPW and CDR2 LRSPGD (reference sequence). The CDR3 totals 15 residues. CDR3 DNA (partial): TGCACCTGCAGGAGGGGGAACCGTTCTGGAAATACG. It encodes CTCRRGNRSGNT. Given in full, the CDR3 is CTCRRGNRSGNTLYF.

This clone was observed many times. The genes and germline here are from mouse. The CDR3 end lies 4 residues beyond the end of the read and is filled in from the germline J gene. The chain joins TRBV19 to TRBJ1-4; 10 nucleotides agree with TRBD1. The trim removed 2 bases at V and 0 bases at J, leaving 1 base unmatched. CDR1 and CDR2 from the germline V gene are FNHDT and SITEND (reference sequence). CDR3 length: 16 residues. The covered CDR3 bases are TGTGCCAGCAGTATGGGGACAGGGGTTTCCAACGAA. Translation gives CASSMGTGVSNE. The full CDR3 protein is CASSMGTGVSNERLFF. The full variable domain, rest sourced from reference TRBV19 and TRBJ1-4, is GGIITQTPKFLIGQEGQKLTLKCQQNFNHDTMYWYRQDSGKGLRLIYYSITENDLQKGDLSEGYDASREKKSSFSLTVTSAQKNEMAVFLCASSMGTGVSNERLFFGHGTKLSVL.

This clone was detected ten times or more. Mouse gene names and germline throughout. The read falls 4 residues short of the CDR3 end, and the missing part is taken from the germline J gene. The V gene is TRBV13-3, the J gene TRBJ2-1; 9 positions match TRBD1. CDR3 size: 15 residues. Germline-derived CDR1 and CDR2 are NNHDY and SYVADS. V trimming: 3 bases; J trimming: 4 bases; junction bases outside the gene matches: 5. CDR3 protein: CASSGGTGRYAEQFF. The CDR3 DNA, read in part, is TGTGCCAGCAGTGGAGGGACAGGGAGATATGCT.

Comment on this clone: The gene names given are mouse names. The read finishes 4 residues shy of the CDR3 end, and the germline J gene is used to complete it. This rearrangement joins TRBV13-3 to TRBJ2-3, with TRBD2 matching 7 bases. Trimming at V came to 1 base and at J to 0 bases, leaving 5 bases not matched to a gene. Germline V gene sequence: CDR1 NNHDY, CDR2 SYVADS. The CDR3 runs 16 residues. The CDR3 bases that were read are TGTGCCAGCAGTGATCGCCTGGGGGATAGTGCAGAA. This translates into CASSDRLGDSAE. The whole CDR3 protein reads CASSDRLGDSAETLYF.

This clone was found a few times. The genes are named according to mouse. The DNA ends 4 residues before the CDR3 does, and the rest of the CDR3 is filled in from the germline J gene. The V call is TRBV13-3, the J call TRBJ2-3, with a possible D match to TRBD1 (5 bases). The germline V gene encodes CDR1 NNHDY and CDR2 SYVADS. Trimming removed 4 bases from V and 0 bases from J, with 12 bases in between. The CDR3 runs to 15 residues. The DNA read from the CDR3 is TGTGCCAGCAGTCCTGGACACACTAGTGCAGAA. It specifies CASSPGHTSAE. The full CDR3 protein reads CASSPGHTSAETLYF.

As regards this clone: The genes are named according to mouse. The read terminates 4 residues before the CDR3 end, so the remaining end is supplied by the germline J gene. V gene TRBV1 combines with J gene TRBJ1-1, with TRBD1 matching 7 bases. Germline V CDR1 and CDR2: NSQYPW, LRSPGD (reference sequence). The J segment lost 0 bases and the V segment lost 0 bases, leaving 4 bases of the junction unmatched. This CDR3 has 16 amino acids. The CDR3 loop reads CTCSADWGQTNTEVFF. The sequenced CDR3 bases are TGCACCTGCAGTGCAGATTGGGGACAGACAAACACA. Looking up the rest from reference TRBV1 and TRBJ1-1 gives the full variable domain: VTLLEQNPRWRLVPRGQAVNLRCILKNSQYPWMSWYQQDLQKQLQWLFTLRSPGDKEVKSLPGADYLATRVTDTELRLQVANMSQGRTLYCTCSADWGQTNTEVFFGKGTRLTVV.

As regards this clone: Genes and germline come from the mouse. The CDR3 extends 4 residues past the end of the read, so its final part is completed from the germline J gene. V is TRBV16 and J is TRBJ2-7, with 8 bases lining up with TRBD2. The germline CDR1 and CDR2 sequences are SGHSA and FRNQAP. CDR3 length: 15 amino acids. The V segment lost 0 bases and the J segment 3 bases; nucleotides outside the gene matches: 4. Incomplete CDR3 DNA: TGTGCAAGCAGCTTAGATCCACTGGGGGACTAT. Protein: CASSLDPLGDY. The entire CDR3 is CASSLDPLGDYEQYF. The variable domain in full, with the rest retrieved from reference TRBV16 and TRBJ2-7, is NAGVIQTPRHKVTGKGQEATLWCEPISGHSAVFWYRQTIVQGLEFLTYFRNQAPIDDSGMPKERFSAQMPNQSHSTLKIQSTQPQDSAVYLCASSLDPLGDYEQYFGPGTRLTVL.

With regard to this clone: Gene names follow the mouse nomenclature. The sequence runs out 4 residues before the end of the CDR3; the remainder is reconstructed from the germline J gene. The chain recombines TRBV13-3 with TRBJ2-7, with TRBD2 identical over 9 bases. There are 15 residues in the CDR3. The germline V gene encodes CDR1 NNHDY and CDR2 SYVADS. The CDR3 here is CASSGVGDWEYEQYF. The part of the CDR3 DNA that was read is TGTGCCAGCAGTGGGGTCGGGGACTGGGAGTAT.

This clone has just a few counts. Mouse gene names and germline throughout. The read halts 4 residues ahead of the CDR3 end, with the missing end drawn from the germline J gene. The chain employs TRBV1 and TRBJ2-1; 9 bases are shared with TRBD2. CDR3 length equals 17 residues. J lost 2 bases, V lost 0 bases, and 5 bases had no gene match. The germline gives CDR1 NSQYPW, CDR2 LRSPGD (reference sequence). CDR3 bases read: TGCACCTGCAGTGCAGATAAACTGGGGGGTTACTATGCT. It codes for CTCSADKLGGYYA. The full-length CDR3 reads as CTCSADKLGGYYAEQFF.

In the case of this clone: Gene names are the mouse ones. The CDR3 end is not reached by the read, which stops 4 residues before it; the germline J gene fills it in. The chain recombines TRBV13-3 with TRBJ2-2, with D perhaps matching TRBD1 (6 bases). Germline-derived CDR1 and CDR2 are NNHDY and SYVADS. The V end lost 3 bases, the J end lost 0 bases, and 9 bases lay between the germline ends. This CDR3 is built from 15 residues. The CDR3 bases that were read are TGTGCCAGCAGTGGGGACAACACAAACACCGGG. This gives the protein CASSGDNTNTG. In full, the CDR3 is CASSGDNTNTGQLYF.

Of note for this clone: Genes here carry mouse names. The CDR3 extends 4 residues past the end of the read, so its final part is completed from the germline J gene. The rearrangement joins TRBV13-3 to TRBJ1-4; possible D gene TRBD1, 6 bases. V lost 3 bases to trimming and J lost 6 bases, with 15 bases between them. The germline CDR1 and CDR2 sequences are NNHDY and SYVADS. The CDR3 is 15 amino acids. The chain's CDR3 is CASSALGGGDERLFF. The sequenced part of the CDR3 DNA is TGTGCCAGCAGTGCCCTAGGGGGAGGAGACGAA.

Many counts were recorded for this clone. Any gene name here is a mouse gene name. With the read ending 4 residues before the CDR3 end, the germline J gene is used to fill in that end. The genes are TRBV13-3 and TRBJ2-3; the match to TRBD2 covers 8 bases. The CDR3 is 15 residues long. V was clipped by 4 bases and J by 3 bases; unmatched bases: 7. Germline V gene lookup returns CDR1 NNHDY and CDR2 SYVADS. CDR3 amino acids: CASSSGGRGAETLYF. The covered CDR3 bases are TGTGCCAGCAGTTCTGGGGGGCGTGGAGCAGAA.